These 30 T cell receptor beta chains came from one sample sequenced in a study of CD8 T cells in Susac syndrome. An input of 0.5 to 1 ug of RNA was subjected to reverse transcription using random hexamers. TCRdb independently ran MiXCR on the immunoSEQ multiplex PCR reads; one entry per CDR3 protein. Among around 140,000 distinct CDR3 sequences listed, approximately 95% were seen once. The sample was CD4+ T cells from PBMCs. These receptors originate from a human donor with multiple sclerosis.

The chain recombines TRBV27 with TRBJ1-6, with 9 positions matching TRBD1. The length of the CDR3 is 16 residues. The J segment lost 11 bases and the V segment lost 6 bases, leaving 14 bases of the junction unmatched. Germline CDR1 reads MNHEY; CDR2 reads SMNVEV (reference sequence). The DNA for the CDR3 is TGTGCCAGCAGCAGAGAACAGGGGGCGGGACGCGCACCCCTCCACTTT. It is translated as CASSREQGAGRAPLHF.

This rearrangement joins TRBV27 to TRBJ1-1, with D unclear. The CDR3 spans 13 residues. Trimming removed 10 bases from V and 1 base from J, with 13 bases in between. CDR1 and CDR2 from the germline V gene are MNHEY and SMNVEV (reference sequence). The CDR3 DNA reads as TGTGCCACTACAAAAGGCCCGAACACTGAAGCTTTCTTT. Protein product: CATTKGPNTEAFF.

The J gene is TRBJ2-1, the V gene TRBV7-3; D remains ambiguous. With 4 bases removed from V and 1 base from J, the gap between germline ends came to 11 bases. The CDR3 is made up of 15 amino acids. The germline V gene encodes CDR1 SGHTA and CDR2 FQGTGA. Here the CDR3 reads CASSSRPKSYNEQFF. The CDR3 DNA is TGTGCCAGCAGCTCCCGACCCAAATCCTACAATGAGCAGTTCTTC.

The genes are TRBV9 and TRBJ2-3; TRBD1 matches at 7 bases. Germline assignment: CDR1 SGDLS and CDR2 YYNGEE. The CDR3 is made up of 16 amino acids. After removal of 0 bases from V and 4 bases from J, the junction contained 8 bases not matched to a gene. As DNA, the CDR3 is TGTGCCAGCAGCGTAGCAGGCAGGGGGTTGGCAGATACGCAGTATTTT. This codes for CASSVAGRGLADTQYF.

This sequence joins TRBV20-1 and TRBJ2-1; 7 bases map to TRBD1. The CDR3 consists of 13 residues. Germline V gene data show CDR1 as DFQATT and CDR2 as SNEGSKA (reference sequence). Unmatched junction bases numbered 8, after V lost 5 bases and J lost 7 bases. The DNA for the CDR3 is TGCAGTGCTGAAACCGGGACAGAAAATGAGCAGTTCTTC. Protein: CSAETGTENEQFF.

This chain joins TRBV12-3 or TRBV12-4 and TRBJ1-5; D gene unclear. The CDR3 covers 12 residues. Trimming took 5 bases from V and 5 from J, leaving 7 bases between them. CDR3 nucleotide sequence: TGTGCCAGCAGTCCCACGGATCAGCCCCAGCATTTT. It yields the protein CASSPTDQPQHF.

The CDR3 DNA reads as TGTGCCTGGAGTCTATCCGGGACAGGGATTCAGCCCCAGCATTTT. This gives the protein CAWSLSGTGIQPQHF. The V call is TRBV30, the J call TRBJ1-5, with 9 bases identical to TRBD1. From germline, CDR1 is GTSNPN and CDR2 SVGIG (reference sequence). With 2 bases clipped from V and 6 bases from J, the junction kept 8 bases outside the gene matches. The CDR3 totals 15 residues.

The rearrangement uses TRBV24-1 and TRBJ2-5; 7 positions agree with TRBD1. In germline, CDR1 is KGHDR, CDR2 SFDVKD. This CDR3 region has 15 residues. Germline trimming cut 5 bases from V and 0 bases from J; bases unmatched to any gene: 5. The chain's CDR3 is CATSGATGYQETQYF. The CDR3 DNA reads TGTGCCACCAGTGGTGCGACAGGGTACCAAGAGACCCAGTACTTC.

This chain links TRBV7-2 with TRBJ2-7; 7 bases are shared with TRBD1. Germline CDR1 and CDR2: SGHTA and FQGNSA. The CDR3 length is 13 residues. The trim removed 5 bases at V and 3 bases at J, leaving 4 bases unmatched. The CDR3 DNA reads as TGTGCCAGCAGCGCCCGGGACAGCTACGAGCAGTACTTC. This gives the protein CASSARDSYEQYF.

V is TRBV20-1 and J is TRBJ1-6; 8 bases line up with TRBD1. J lost 9 bases, V lost 3 bases, and 7 bases had no gene match. The germline V gene encodes CDR1 DFQATT and CDR2 SNEGSKA (reference sequence). The CDR3 length is 14 residues. This CDR3 reads CSASVSGGSSPLHF. The CDR3 region has the DNA TGCAGTGCTAGTGTTTCAGGGGGCTCTTCACCCCTCCACTTT.

This chain joins TRBV7-2 and TRBJ2-7; 9 nucleotides agree with TRBD1. V lost 2 bases, J lost 1 base, and 3 bases stayed unmatched. Germline loops: CDR1 SGHTA, CDR2 FQGNSA. The CDR3 is 15 residues long. CDR3 protein: CASSLRDRVSYEQYF. Written as DNA, the CDR3 is TGTGCCAGCAGCTTAAGGGACAGGGTTTCCTACGAGCAGTACTTC.

This clonotype has a single count. The rearrangement links TRBV15 to TRBJ2-3; D remains unclear. Germline CDR1 LNHNV, CDR2 YYDKDF (reference sequence). V was cut by 0 bases and J by 4 bases, with 11 bases left in between. The CDR3 contains 15 residues. The CDR3 region has the DNA TGTGCCACCAGCAGAGATTTTCGAAGCGCAGATACGCAGTATTTT. Translating it yields CATSRDFRSADTQYF.

The V and J genes are TRBV9 and TRBJ2-1; TRBD1 matches at 12 bases. The CDR3 is made up of 16 amino acids. Germline CDR1 reads SGDLS; CDR2 reads YYNGEE. V lost 3 bases to trimming and J lost 8 bases; unmatched junction nucleotides: 9. This CDR3 reads CASSGGGTGGRDEQFF. DNA for the CDR3: TGTGCCAGCAGCGGTGGAGGGACAGGGGGCCGCGATGAGCAGTTCTTC.

V is TRBV24-1 and J is TRBJ2-5; TRBD1 agrees at 8 bases. CDR1 is KGHDR, CDR2 SFDVKD, per germline. With V trimmed by 8 bases and J by 4 bases, 8 bases remained unmatched. This CDR3 spans 14 amino acids. The CDR3 protein is CATMAPGGPETQYF. In DNA form, the CDR3 reads TGTGCCACCATGGCCCCAGGGGGCCCAGAGACCCAGTACTTC.

The V gene is TRBV6-5, the J gene TRBJ2-7; D gene unclear. From germline, CDR1 is MNHEY and CDR2 SVGAGI. CDR3 length: 13 amino acids. With 5 bases removed from V and 0 bases from J, the gap between germline ends came to 8 bases. In DNA, the CDR3 is TGTGCCAGCAGTAAAGGCAACTCCTACGAGCAGTACTTC. This sequence encodes CASSKGNSYEQYF.

The rearrangement links TRBV20-1 to TRBJ2-1; D uncertain. The CDR3 consists of 13 residues. Germline V lookup: CDR1 DFQATT, CDR2 SNEGSKA (reference sequence). The V end was cut by 7 bases, the J end by 0 bases, with 10 bases between. The CDR3 DNA sequence: TGCAGTGTTTCTGGCCCCTCCTACAATGAGCAGTTCTTC. This gives the protein CSVSGPSYNEQFF.

The chain couples TRBV2 to TRBJ2-5, with a tentative D call TRBD1 (6 bases). Germline assignment: CDR1 SNHLY and CDR2 FYNNEI. The CDR3 length is 13 residues. The V end lost 4 bases, the J end lost 3 bases, and 9 bases lay between the germline ends. The CDR3 spells CASSAGVKETQYF. The CDR3 DNA follows: TGTGCCAGCAGTGCAGGGGTAAAAGAGACCCAGTACTTC.

This rearrangement joins TRBV7-9 to TRBJ2-7; possibly TRBD1 for D (6 bases). This CDR3 is built from 14 residues. Trimming took off 1 base at V and 3 bases at J, with 10 bases between the two ends. In germline, CDR1 is SEHNR, CDR2 FQNEAQ (reference sequence). CDR3 sequence (DNA): TGTGCCAGCAGCTTAGGCGCAGGGGTCTACGAGCAGTACTTC. Protein product: CASSLGAGVYEQYF.

V and J are TRBV15 and TRBJ2-6; D unresolved. This CDR3 has 14 residues. V lost 3 bases to trimming and J lost 4 bases, with 7 bases between them. Germline CDR1 and CDR2: LNHNV and YYDKDF (reference sequence). CDR3: CATSSEAGANVLTF. The CDR3 DNA reads as TGTGCCACCAGCAGCGAAGCGGGGGCCAACGTCCTGACTTTC.

The chain employs TRBV29-1 and TRBJ2-7; D is perhaps TRBD2 (5 bases). The V end lost 2 bases, the J end lost 0 bases, and 14 bases lay between the germline ends. The CDR3 totals 15 residues. Germline CDR1 and CDR2: SQVTM and ANQGSEA. This chain's CDR3 is CSVENPTGLSYEQYF. Written as DNA, the CDR3 is TGCAGCGTTGAAAATCCCACCGGACTCTCCTACGAGCAGTACTTC.

J is TRBJ1-2 and V is TRBV5-1; D not resolved. Germline V CDR1 and CDR2: SGHRS, YFSETQ. With 3 bases removed from V and 6 bases from J, the gap between germline ends came to 18 bases. This CDR3 has 15 amino acids. CDR3 coding DNA: TGCGCCAGCAGCTCCGGACGGGTCAGGTTGAATGGCTACACCTTC. Translating it yields CASSSGRVRLNGYTF.

This clonotype appeared a single time. The genes are TRBV7-9 and TRBJ2-1; D might be TRBD2 (6 bases). This CDR3 comprises 12 residues. Per germline, CDR1 SEHNR and CDR2 FQNEAQ (reference sequence). The V gene lost 6 bases and the J gene lost 10 bases, with 13 bases spanning the gap. The CDR3 is CASRSGVAEQFF. The DNA of the CDR3 is TGTGCCAGCAGGTCGGGAGTAGCCGAGCAGTTCTTC.

This clonotype was recorded only once. The chain uses TRBV28 and TRBJ1-2; D gene ambiguous. The CDR3 length is 14 residues. Germline V gene sequence: CDR1 MDHEN, CDR2 SYDVKM. V was shortened by 4 bases and J by 1 base, with 10 bases between the two germline ends. DNA of the CDR3: TGTGCCAGCAGTTCAAGCCTCCTTAACTATGGCTACACCTTC. It encodes CASSSSLLNYGYTF.

This rearrangement joins TRBV29-1 to TRBJ2-7; D remains unclear. Germline V gene sequence: CDR1 SQVTM, CDR2 ANQGSEA. Trimming cost V 2 bases and J 3 bases, with 8 bases left between them. The CDR3 has 12 residues. The CDR3, as DNA: TGCAGCGTTGAATTTTCGAACTACGAGCAGTACTTC. Protein: CSVEFSNYEQYF.

The table lists this clonotype with a count of one. The chain has TRBV28 and TRBJ2-1; 7 nucleotides match TRBD2. Germline lookup yields CDR1 MDHEN and CDR2 SYDVKM. With 3 bases clipped from V and 7 bases from J, the junction kept 9 bases outside the gene matches. This CDR3 region has 15 residues. The DNA of the CDR3 is TGTGCCAGCAGTTTTCTGGCGGGGGTTGGAAATGAGCAGTTCTTC. Its protein product is CASSFLAGVGNEQFF.

Here the CDR3 reads CASSLDRDTGSTQHF. CDR3 DNA: TGTGCCAGCAGTTTGGACCGGGACACGGGCTCAACCCAGCATTTT. J is TRBJ1-5 and V is TRBV27, with D possibly matching TRBD1 (6 bases). The length of the CDR3 is 15 residues. Germline-derived CDR1 and CDR2 are MNHEY and SMNVEV (reference sequence). V gave up 3 bases and J gave up 11 bases, with 20 bases separating them.

The V call is TRBV30, the J call TRBJ2-3; D is uncertain. Trimming shortened V by 2 bases and J by 7 bases, and 16 bases separated the two germline ends. The CDR3 consists of 14 residues. Germline V gives CDR1 GTSNPN, CDR2 SVGIG (reference sequence). The CDR3: CAWSLTRRANTQYF. In DNA, the CDR3 is TGTGCCTGGAGTCTGACAAGGCGAGCCAATACGCAGTATTTT.

DNA for the CDR3: TGCAGCATTCGGTCTAGCGGGCCCTACGAGCAGTACTTC. This gives the protein CSIRSSGPYEQYF. The chain joins TRBV29-1 to TRBJ2-7, with TRBD2 matching over 8 bases. V lost 8 bases to trimming and J lost 2 bases; unmatched junction nucleotides: 8. The CDR3 loop spans 13 amino acids. CDR1 is SQVTM and CDR2 is ANQGSEA in the germline V gene.

The gene calls are TRBV5-6 and TRBJ1-2; 9 nucleotides agree with TRBD1. V lost 4 bases and J lost 7; bases outside the gene matches: 5. The V gene's germline CDR1 is SGHDT and CDR2 YYEEEE. The CDR3 contains 13 residues. CDR3 region: CASSLQGARGYTF. The DNA for the CDR3 is TGTGCCAGCAGCCTACAGGGGGCGCGTGGCTACACCTTC.

The chain carries TRBV29-1 and TRBJ1-1, with 11 bases that match TRBD1. The CDR3 length is 16 residues. CDR1 and CDR2 (germline): SQVTM, ANQGSEA. V lost 1 base and J lost 1; bases outside the gene matches: 5. This CDR3 is CSVEGRTGGSNTEAFF. The CDR3 bases are TGCAGCGTTGAAGGACGGACAGGGGGCTCGAACACTGAAGCTTTCTTT.